The count of the clone carrying this T cell receptor beta chain is one. TCRdb keeps only in-frame clones here, not all; method: immunoSEQ multiplex PCR. This table has about 97,000 clones, about 89% appearing once. This specimen belongs to a study of T cell responses to AZD1222 COVID-19 vaccine. Germline assignment: CDR1 SGDLS and CDR2 YYNGEE. The CDR3 has 13 residues. V lost 4 bases to trimming and J lost 6 bases; unmatched junction nucleotides: 5. V usage is TRBV9 and J usage is TRBJ2-3; 7 nucleotides align to TRBD2. The TCR sequence derives from an adult in good health. The sequences come from peripheral blood, collected on day 0 of AZD1222 vaccination. The CDR3 spells CASSWGGPDTQYF. In DNA, the CDR3 is TGTGCCAGCAGCTGGGGAGGGCCGGATACGCAGTATTTT.